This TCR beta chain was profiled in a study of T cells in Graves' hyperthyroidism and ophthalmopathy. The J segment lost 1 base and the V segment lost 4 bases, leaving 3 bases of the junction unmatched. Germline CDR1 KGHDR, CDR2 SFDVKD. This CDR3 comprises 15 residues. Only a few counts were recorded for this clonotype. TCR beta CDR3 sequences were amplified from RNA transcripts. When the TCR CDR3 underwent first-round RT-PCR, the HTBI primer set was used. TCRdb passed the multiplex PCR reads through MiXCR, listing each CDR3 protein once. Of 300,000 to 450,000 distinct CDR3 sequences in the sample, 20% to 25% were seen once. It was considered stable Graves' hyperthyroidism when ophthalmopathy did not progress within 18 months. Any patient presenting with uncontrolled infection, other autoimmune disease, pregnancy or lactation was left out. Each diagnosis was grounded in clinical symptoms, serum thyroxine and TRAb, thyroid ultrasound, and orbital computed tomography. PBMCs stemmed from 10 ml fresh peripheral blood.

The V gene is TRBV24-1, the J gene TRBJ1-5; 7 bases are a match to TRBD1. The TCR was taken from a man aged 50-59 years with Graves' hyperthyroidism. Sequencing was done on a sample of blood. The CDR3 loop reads CATSDPTGSNQPQHF. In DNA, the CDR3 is TGTGCCACCAGTGACCCGACAGGGAGCAATCAGCCCCAGCATTTT.